This T cell receptor beta chain comes out of a study of T cell clonotyping in hematopoietic cell transplantation. Study in general: Cytoreduction preceded collection of pretransplant recipient samples.

Germline V lookup: CDR1 SGHRS, CDR2 YFSETQ. The CDR3 contains 14 residues. V lost 0 bases to trimming and J lost 8 bases, with 11 bases between them. Generated by immunoSEQ multiplex PCR, the TCRdb table keeps only in-frame clones and is missing some. The sample holds 25,000 to 35,000 clones; 93% are singletons and the top ten take around 2.4%. Time point here: recipient sample about 28 days before transplant, after cytoreduction. Recipients were bled about 28 days pretransplant and at posttransplant days 30, 100, 180. As for this clone: Its matching antigen is unknown.

Study-wide results and caveats: After transplant, recipient diversity fell while pathologically expanded clonotypes grew through day 180. Higher Inverse Simpson Index values in graft donor and pretransplant recipient predicted broader posttransplant TCR diversity.

V is TRBV5-1 and J is TRBJ1-4, with a possible D match to TRBD1 (6 bases). The sequence derives from a man aged 50-60 years with acute myeloid leukemia. Some clones in this sample may be carry-over from other donors' samples. The sequenced sample was peripheral blood mononuclear cells, obtained before stem cell transplant. The CDR3 DNA reads TGCGCCAGCAGCTTGGGAGGACAGAGAGAAAAACTGTTTTTT. Translation: CASSLGGQREKLFF.